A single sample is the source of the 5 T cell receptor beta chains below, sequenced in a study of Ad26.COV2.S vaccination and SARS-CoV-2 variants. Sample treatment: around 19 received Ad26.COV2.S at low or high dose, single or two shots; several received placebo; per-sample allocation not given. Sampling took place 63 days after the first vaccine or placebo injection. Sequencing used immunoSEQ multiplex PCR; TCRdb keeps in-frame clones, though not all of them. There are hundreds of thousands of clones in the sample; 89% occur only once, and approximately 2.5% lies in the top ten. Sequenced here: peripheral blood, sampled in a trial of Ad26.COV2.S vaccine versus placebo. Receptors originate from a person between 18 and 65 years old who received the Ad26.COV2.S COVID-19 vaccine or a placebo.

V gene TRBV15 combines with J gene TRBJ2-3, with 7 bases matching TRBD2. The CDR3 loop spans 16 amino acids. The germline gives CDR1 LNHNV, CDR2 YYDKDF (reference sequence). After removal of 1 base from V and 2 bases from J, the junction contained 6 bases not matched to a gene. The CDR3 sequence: CATSRGLAALTDTQYF. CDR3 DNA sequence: TGTGCCACCAGCAGAGGGCTAGCGGCACTCACAGATACGCAGTATTTT.

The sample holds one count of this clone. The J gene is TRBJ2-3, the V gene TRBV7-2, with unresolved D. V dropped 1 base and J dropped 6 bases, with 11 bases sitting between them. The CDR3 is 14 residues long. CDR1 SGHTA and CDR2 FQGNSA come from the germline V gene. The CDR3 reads CASSLGPRVDTQYF. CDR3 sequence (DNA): TGTGCCAGCAGCTTAGGTCCCCGTGTGGATACGCAGTATTTT.

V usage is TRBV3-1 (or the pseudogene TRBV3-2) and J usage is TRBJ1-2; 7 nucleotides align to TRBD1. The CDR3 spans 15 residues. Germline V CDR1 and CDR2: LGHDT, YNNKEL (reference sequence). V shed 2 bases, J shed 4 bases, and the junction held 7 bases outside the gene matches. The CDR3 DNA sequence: TGTGCCAGCAGCCAAAGACAGGGCCGGATCTATGGCTACACCTTC. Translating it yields CASSQRQGRIYGYTF.

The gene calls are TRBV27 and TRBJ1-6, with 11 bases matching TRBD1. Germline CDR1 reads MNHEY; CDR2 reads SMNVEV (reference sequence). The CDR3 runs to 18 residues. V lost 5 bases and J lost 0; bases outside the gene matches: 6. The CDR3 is CASSLRGTGGSYNSPLHF. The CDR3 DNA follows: TGTGCCAGCAGTCTCAGGGGGACAGGGGGCTCCTATAATTCACCCCTCCACTTT.

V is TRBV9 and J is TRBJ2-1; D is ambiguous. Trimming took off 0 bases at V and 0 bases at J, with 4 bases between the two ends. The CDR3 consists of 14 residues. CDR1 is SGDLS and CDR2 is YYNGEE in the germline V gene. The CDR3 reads CASSVVSSYNEQFF. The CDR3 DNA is TGTGCCAGCAGCGTAGTAAGCTCCTACAATGAGCAGTTCTTC.